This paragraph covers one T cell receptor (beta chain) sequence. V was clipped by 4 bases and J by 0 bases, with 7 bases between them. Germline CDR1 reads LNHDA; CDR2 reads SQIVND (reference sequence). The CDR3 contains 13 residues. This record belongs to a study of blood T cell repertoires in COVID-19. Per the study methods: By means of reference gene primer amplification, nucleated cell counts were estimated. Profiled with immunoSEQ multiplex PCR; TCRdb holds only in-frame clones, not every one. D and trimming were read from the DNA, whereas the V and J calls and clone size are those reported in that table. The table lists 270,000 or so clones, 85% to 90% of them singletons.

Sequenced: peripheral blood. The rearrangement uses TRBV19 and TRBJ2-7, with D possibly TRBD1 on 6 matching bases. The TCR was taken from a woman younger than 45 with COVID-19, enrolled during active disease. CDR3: CASSTGHSYEQYF. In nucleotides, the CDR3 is TGTGCCAGTAGTACGGGACACTCCTACGAGCAGTACTTC.